Listed below are T cell receptor beta chains from one sample, sequenced in a study of T-cell reconstitution after alpha-beta-depleted transplantation in children. TCRdb passed the PCR reads through MiXCR, listing each CDR3 protein once. The profile shows 400,000 to 450,000 distinct CDR3 sequences, approximately 41% of them singletons. Sequencing was performed on PBMCs, taken before TCRalphabeta/CD19-depleted stem cell transplant. The receptors originated from a girl aged 2 to 9 with aplastic anemia, due to receive a stem cell transplant. CDR3s leave out the opening cysteine and the closing phenylalanine or tryptophan. Each record gives: J gene, V gene, CDR3 protein.

>TRBJ2-1|TRBV30
AWSKNSNNEQF
>TRBJ2-3|TRBV29-1
SVVRGTDTQY
>TRBJ2-1|TRBV5-1
ASSGQDYFNEQF
>TRBJ2-1|TRBV5-1
ASSLGQPLYNEQF
>TRBJ2-7|TRBV5-1
ASSVGPGTSVYEQY
>TRBJ2-5|TRBV5-1
ASSFSGGEETQY
>TRBJ1-1|TRBV20-1
SASEGGTEAF
>TRBJ1-2|TRBV7-9
ASSLADRVIYGYT
>TRBJ2-2|TRBV10-1
ASSGGLNPGELF
>TRBJ1-1|TRBV12-3/TRBV12-4
ASSLQGYTEAF
>TRBJ2-7|TRBV7-2
ASSLGQGARYEQY
>TRBJ2-2|TRBV15
ATSRVGQGPGELF
>TRBJ1-5|TRBV18
ASSPTKFNQPQH
>TRBJ1-5|TRBV20-1
SASLQGRNQPQH
>TRBJ1-2|TRBV20-1
SARAEGGTGIYGYT
>TRBJ2-1|TRBV27
ASSPRTLPKGVTRNEQF
>TRBJ1-5|TRBV15
ATSGGRGSNQPQH
>TRBJ1-2|TRBV6-1
ASNPGGGYGYT
>TRBJ2-1|TRBV20-1
SSPPGLVNNEQF
>TRBJ2-7|TRBV6-5
ASIRTGNRYEQY
>TRBJ2-2|TRBV14
ASKKGSGAPNTGELF
>TRBJ2-2|TRBV20-1
SAPRSGLRDTGELF
>TRBJ1-1|TRBV5-6
ASSSRIGQGNTEAF
>TRBJ2-5|TRBV12-5
ASGNRDNYQETQY
>TRBJ2-7|TRBV20-1
SARDLALAAYEQY
>TRBJ2-1|TRBV28
ASSLGLAGGYEHF
>TRBJ2-7|TRBV28
ASSFRQPYEQY
>TRBJ2-3|TRBV27
ASSFSGLSSTDTQY
>TRBJ2-1|TRBV19
ASSGTEYNEQF